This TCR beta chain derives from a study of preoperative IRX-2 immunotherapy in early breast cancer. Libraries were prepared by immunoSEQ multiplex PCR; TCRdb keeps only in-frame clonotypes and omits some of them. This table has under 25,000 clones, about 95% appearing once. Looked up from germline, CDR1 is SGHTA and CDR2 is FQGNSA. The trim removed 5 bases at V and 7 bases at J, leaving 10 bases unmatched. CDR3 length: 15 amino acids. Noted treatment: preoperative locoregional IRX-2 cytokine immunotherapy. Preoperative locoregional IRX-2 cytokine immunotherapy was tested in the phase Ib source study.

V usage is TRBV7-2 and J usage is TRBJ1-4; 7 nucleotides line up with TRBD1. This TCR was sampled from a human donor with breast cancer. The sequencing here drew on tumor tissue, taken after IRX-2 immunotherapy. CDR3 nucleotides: TGTGCCAGCAGCATATCAGGGGGGTGGGGTGAAAAACTGTTTTTT. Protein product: CASSISGGWGEKLFF.